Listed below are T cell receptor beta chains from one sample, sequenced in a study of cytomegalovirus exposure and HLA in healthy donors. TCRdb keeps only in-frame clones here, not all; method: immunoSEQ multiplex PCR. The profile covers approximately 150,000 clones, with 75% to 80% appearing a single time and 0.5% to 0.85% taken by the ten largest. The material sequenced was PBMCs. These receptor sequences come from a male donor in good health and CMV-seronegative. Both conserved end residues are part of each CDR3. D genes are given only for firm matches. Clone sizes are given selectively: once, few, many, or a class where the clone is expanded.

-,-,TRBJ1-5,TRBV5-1,CASSLDGSNQPQHF,TGCGCCAGCAGCCTAGACGGGTCCAATCAGCCCCAGCATTTT
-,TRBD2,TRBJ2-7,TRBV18,CASSPDRREGSYEQYF,TGTGCCAGCTCACCCGACCGGCGGGAGGGTTCCTACGAGCAGTACTTC
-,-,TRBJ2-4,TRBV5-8,CASSLAKNIQYF,TGTGCCAGCAGTCTAGCCAAAAACATTCAGTACTTC
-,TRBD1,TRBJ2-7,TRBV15,CATSRIDLWDRAYEQYF,TGTGCCACCAGCAGAATAGACTTGTGGGACAGAGCCTACGAGCAGTACTTC
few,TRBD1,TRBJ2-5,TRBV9,CASSVGGTGGETQYF,TGTGCCAGCAGCGTAGGTGGGACAGGGGGAGAGACCCAGTACTTC
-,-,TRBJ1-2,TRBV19,CASSLARRDYGYTF,TGTGCCAGTAGTCTCGCACGGAGGGACTATGGCTACACCTTC
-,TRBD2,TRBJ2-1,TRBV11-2,CASSLPGLARRMEQFF,TGTGCCAGCAGCTTGCCGGGACTAGCGCGCAGGATGGAGCAGTTCTTC
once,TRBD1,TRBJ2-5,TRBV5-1,CASSARQGSETQYF,TGCGCCAGCAGCGCCCGACAGGGATCAGAGACCCAGTACTTC
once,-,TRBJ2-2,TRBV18,CASSLQSYANTGELFF,TGTGCCAGCTCACTGCAGTCGTACGCGAACACCGGGGAGCTGTTTTTT
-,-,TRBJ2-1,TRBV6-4,CASSDRGGIDNEQFF,TGTGCCAGCAGTGACAGGGGGGGGATTGACAATGAGCAGTTCTTC
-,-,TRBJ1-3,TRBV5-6,CASSLRSTGFTGNTIYF,TGTGCCAGCAGCTTGAGATCGACAGGTTTCACTGGAAACACCATATATTTT
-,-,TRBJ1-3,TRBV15,CATSRDPHPSGNTIYF,TGTGCCACCAGCAGAGATCCCCATCCCTCTGGAAACACCATATATTTT
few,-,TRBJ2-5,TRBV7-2,CASSFPAEQETQYF,TGTGCCAGCAGCTTTCCAGCGGAACAAGAGACCCAGTACTTC
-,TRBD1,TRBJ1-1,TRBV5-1,CASSYYRGVGTEAFF,TGCGCCAGCAGCTATTACAGGGGGGTTGGAACTGAAGCTTTCTTT
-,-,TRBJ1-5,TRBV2,CASSEFRGSQPQHF,TGTGCCAGCAGTGAATTCAGGGGAAGTCAGCCCCAGCATTTT
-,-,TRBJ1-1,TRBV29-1,CSVESNLLTEAFF,TGCAGCGTTGAGAGCAACTTACTCACTGAAGCTTTCTTT
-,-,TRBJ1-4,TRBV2,CASRSGPATNEKLFF,TGTGCCAGCAGATCAGGGCCCGCAACTAATGAAAAACTGTTTTTT
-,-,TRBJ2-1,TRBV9,CASSPTTGHGSNEQFF,TGTGCCAGCAGCCCTACCACAGGACACGGGTCCAATGAGCAGTTCTTC
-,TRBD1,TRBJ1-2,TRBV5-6,CASSLAGQDYGYTF,TGTGCCAGCAGCTTGGCTGGACAGGACTATGGCTACACCTTC
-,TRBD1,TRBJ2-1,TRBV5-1,CASSTWDRGQYQYNEQFF,TGCGCCAGCAGCACCTGGGACAGGGGTCAATACCAATACAATGAGCAGTTCTTC
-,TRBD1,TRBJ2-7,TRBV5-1,CASSAAPGQGYEQYF,TGCGCCAGCAGCGCCGCTCCGGGACAGGGCTACGAGCAGTACTTC
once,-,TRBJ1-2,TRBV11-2,CASSLVDRPYGYTF,TGTGCCAGCAGCTTGGTAGACAGGCCCTATGGCTACACCTTC
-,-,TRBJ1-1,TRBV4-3,CASSPTENTEAFF,TGCGCCAGCAGTCCTACAGAGAACACTGAAGCTTTCTTT
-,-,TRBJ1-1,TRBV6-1,CASRARVYDPTEAFF,TGTGCCTCGAGAGCACGGGTCTATGACCCCACTGAAGCTTTCTTT
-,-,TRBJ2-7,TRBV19,CASSIAGLSYEQYF,TGTGCCAGTAGTATAGCAGGCCTCTCCTACGAGCAGTACTTC
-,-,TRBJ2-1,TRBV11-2,CASSEQGSYNEQFF,TGTGCCAGCAGCGAACAGGGCTCCTACAATGAGCAGTTCTTC
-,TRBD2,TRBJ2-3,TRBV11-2,CASRSGTSGDTQYF,TGTGCCAGCAGATCCGGGACTAGCGGGGATACGCAGTATTTT
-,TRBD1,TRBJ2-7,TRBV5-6,CASSSGTGSYEQYF,TGTGCCAGCAGCTCCGGGACAGGGTCCTACGAGCAGTACTTC
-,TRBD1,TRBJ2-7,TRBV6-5,CASSYAGGYEQYF,TGTGCCAGCAGTTACGCAGGGGGCTACGAGCAGTACTTC
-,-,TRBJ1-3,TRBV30,CAWDPTGFNSGNTIYF,TGTGCCTGGGACCCGACAGGATTCAACTCTGGAAACACCATATATTTT
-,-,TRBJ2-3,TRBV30,CAWSIPGEWTDTQYF,TGTGCCTGGAGTATCCCCGGGGAGTGGACAGATACGCAGTATTTT
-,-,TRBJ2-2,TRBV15,CATTQGPNTGELFF,TGTGCCACCACCCAGGGTCCGAACACCGGGGAGCTGTTTTTT
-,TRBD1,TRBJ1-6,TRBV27,CATTGTAYNSPLHF,TGTGCCACCACCGGGACAGCTTATAATTCACCCCTCCACTTT
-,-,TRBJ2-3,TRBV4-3,CASSQDGGRRTDTQYF,TGCGCCAGCAGCCAAGATGGCGGCCGACGCACAGATACGCAGTATTTT
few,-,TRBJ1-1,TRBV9,CASSVQVNTEAFF,TGTGCCAGCAGCGTTCAGGTGAACACTGAAGCTTTCTTT
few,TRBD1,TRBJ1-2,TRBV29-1,CSVVGGQGGGYTF,TGCAGCGTTGTGGGAGGACAGGGAGGGGGCTACACCTTC
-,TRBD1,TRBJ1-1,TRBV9,CASSREGTGNTEAFF,TGTGCCAGCAGCCGCGAGGGGACAGGGAACACTGAAGCTTTCTTT
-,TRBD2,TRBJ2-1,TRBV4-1,CASSPRTSGTTEQFF,TGCGCCAGCAGCCCCCGGACTAGCGGGACTACTGAGCAGTTCTTC
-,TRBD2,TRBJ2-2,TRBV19,CASSPGLAGGPGELFF,TGTGCCAGTAGTCCAGGACTAGCGGGAGGGCCTGGGGAGCTGTTTTTT
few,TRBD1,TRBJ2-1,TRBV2,CASSVDREQFF,TGTGCCAGCAGTGTGGACAGGGAGCAGTTCTTC
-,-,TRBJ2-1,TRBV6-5,CASSYSLGGPDEQFF,TGTGCCAGCAGTTACTCACTGGGGGGGCCTGATGAGCAGTTCTTC
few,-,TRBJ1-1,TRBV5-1,CASSLRGGNTEAFF,TGCGCCAGCAGCTTGAGGGGCGGGAACACTGAAGCTTTCTTT
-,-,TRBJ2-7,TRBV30,CAWSVKSSYEQYF,TGTGCCTGGAGTGTAAAGAGCTCCTACGAGCAGTACTTC
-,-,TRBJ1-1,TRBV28,CASVRTAANTEAFF,TGTGCCAGCGTAAGGACAGCCGCTAACACTGAAGCTTTCTTT
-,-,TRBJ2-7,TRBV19,CASSIDSDRSTYEQYF,TGTGCCAGTAGTATAGATTCCGACAGATCCACCTACGAGCAGTACTTC
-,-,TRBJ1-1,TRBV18,CASSPGKGGNTEAFF,TGTGCCAGCTCACCCGGAAAAGGCGGGAACACTGAAGCTTTCTTT
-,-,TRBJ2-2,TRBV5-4,CASSSGGQGNTGELFF,TGTGCCAGCAGCTCAGGGGGGCAGGGTAACACCGGGGAGCTGTTTTTT
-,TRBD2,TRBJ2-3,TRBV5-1,CASRTNGLAGDRVTDTQYF,TGCGCCAGCAGAACGAATGGACTAGCGGGGGATAGGGTAACAGATACGCAGTATTTT
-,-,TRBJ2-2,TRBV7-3,CASSDSGNLGLRTGELFF,TGTGCCAGCAGCGACTCCGGGAACCTGGGTTTAAGAACCGGGGAGCTGTTTTTT
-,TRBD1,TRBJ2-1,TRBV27,CASSVTGALNEQFF,TGTGCCAGCAGCGTGACAGGGGCCCTCAATGAGCAGTTCTTC
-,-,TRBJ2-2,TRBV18,CASSPARTNANTGELFF,TGTGCCAGCTCACCAGCTAGGACAAACGCGAACACCGGGGAGCTGTTTTTT
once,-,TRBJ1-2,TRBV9,CASMRDIGNYGYTF,TGTGCCAGCATGAGGGACATAGGAAACTATGGCTACACCTTC
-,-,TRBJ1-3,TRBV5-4,CASSLDPREVSGNTIYF,TGTGCCAGCAGCTTGGACCCCCGGGAAGTATCTGGAAACACCATATATTTT
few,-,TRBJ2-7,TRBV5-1,CASSFPGTYEQYF,TGCGCCAGCAGCTTTCCAGGAACCTACGAGCAGTACTTC
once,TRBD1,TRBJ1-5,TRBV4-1,CASSHITGQGNQPQHF,TGCGCCAGCAGCCACATAACGGGACAGGGCAATCAGCCCCAGCATTTT